This TCR beta chain was recovered during a study of T-cell memory formation after mild COVID-19. A 5'RACE reaction primed in the constant segment made cDNA libraries of TCR alpha and TCR beta, and these carried sample barcodes and UMIs. TCRdb analysed the 5' RACE reads with MiXCR anew, one entry per CDR3 protein. The data show roughly 50,000 distinct CDR3 sequences, 9% to 15% seen once. This CDR3 comprises 12 residues. Germline V gene sequence: CDR1 MNHEY, CDR2 SVGEGT. The V and J ends lost 6 bases and 4 bases respectively, with 10 bases between them. This clonotype appeared a few times. The TCR originated in a young man who had mild COVID-19 (a few samples of this study predate the infection). Cell type and time point are not known. Sequenced sample: PBMCs or a T cell subset sorted from them (not recorded which). This chain joins TRBV6-2 or TRBV6-3 and TRBJ2-7; D unclear. The CDR3 reads CASSPADYEQYF. CDR3 in DNA: TGTGCCAGCAGCCCCGCAGATTACGAGCAGTACTTC.